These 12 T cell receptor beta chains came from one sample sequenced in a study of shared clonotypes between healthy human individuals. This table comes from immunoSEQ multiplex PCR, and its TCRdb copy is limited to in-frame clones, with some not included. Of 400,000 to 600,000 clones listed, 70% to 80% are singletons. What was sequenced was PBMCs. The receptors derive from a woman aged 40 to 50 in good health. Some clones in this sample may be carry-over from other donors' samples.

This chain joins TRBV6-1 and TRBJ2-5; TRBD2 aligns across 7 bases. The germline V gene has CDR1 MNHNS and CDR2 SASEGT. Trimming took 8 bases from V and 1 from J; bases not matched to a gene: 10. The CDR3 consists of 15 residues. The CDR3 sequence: CASHTPSGVQETQYF. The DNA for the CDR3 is TGTGCCAGCCATACCCCTAGCGGAGTCCAAGAGACCCAGTACTTC.

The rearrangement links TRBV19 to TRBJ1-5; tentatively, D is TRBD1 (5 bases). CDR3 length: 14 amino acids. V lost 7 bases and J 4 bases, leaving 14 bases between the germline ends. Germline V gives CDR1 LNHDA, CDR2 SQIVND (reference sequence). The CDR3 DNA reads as TGTGCCAGTACCCAATGGGGGGGGAATCAGCCCCAGCATTTT. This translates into CASTQWGGNQPQHF.

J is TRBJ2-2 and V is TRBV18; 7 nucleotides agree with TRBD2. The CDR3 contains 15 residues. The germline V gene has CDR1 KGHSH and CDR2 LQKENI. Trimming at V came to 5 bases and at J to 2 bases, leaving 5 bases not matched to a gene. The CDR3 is CASSTPGLNTGELFF. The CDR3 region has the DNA TGTGCCAGCTCAACGCCGGGACTAAACACCGGGGAGCTGTTTTTT. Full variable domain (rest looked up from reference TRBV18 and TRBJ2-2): NAGVMQNPRHLVRRRGQEARLRCSPMKGHSHVYWYRQLPEEGLKFMVYLQKENIIDESGMPKERFSAEFPKEGPSILRIQQVVRGDSAAYFCASSTPGLNTGELFFGEGSRLTVL.

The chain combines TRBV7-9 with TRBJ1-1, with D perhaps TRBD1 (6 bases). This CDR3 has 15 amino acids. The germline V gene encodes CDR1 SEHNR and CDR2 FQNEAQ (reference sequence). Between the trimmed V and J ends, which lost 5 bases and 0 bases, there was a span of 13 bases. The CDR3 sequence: CASSPRDTMNTEAFF. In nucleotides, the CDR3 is TGTGCCAGCAGCCCCCGGGACACAATGAACACTGAAGCTTTCTTT.

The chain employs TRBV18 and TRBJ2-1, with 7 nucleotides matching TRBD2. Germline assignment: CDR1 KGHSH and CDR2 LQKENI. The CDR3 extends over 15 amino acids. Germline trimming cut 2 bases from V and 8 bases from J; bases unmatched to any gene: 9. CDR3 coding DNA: TGTGCCAGCTCACCAGCAATGGGAGGGCCCCATGAGCAGTTCTTC. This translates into CASSPAMGGPHEQFF.

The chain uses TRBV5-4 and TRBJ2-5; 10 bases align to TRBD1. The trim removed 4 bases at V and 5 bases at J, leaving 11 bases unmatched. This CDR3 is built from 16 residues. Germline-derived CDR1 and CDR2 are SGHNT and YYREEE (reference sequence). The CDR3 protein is CASSPLQTGGVETQYF. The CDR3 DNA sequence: TGTGCCAGCAGCCCATTGCAGACAGGGGGCGTTGAGACCCAGTACTTC. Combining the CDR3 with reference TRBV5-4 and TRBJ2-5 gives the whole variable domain ETGVTQSPTHLIKTRGQQVTLRCSSQSGHNTVSWYQQALGQGPQFIFQYYREEENGRGNFPPRFSGLQFPNYSSELNVNALELDDSALYLCASSPLQTGGVETQYFGPGTRLLVL.

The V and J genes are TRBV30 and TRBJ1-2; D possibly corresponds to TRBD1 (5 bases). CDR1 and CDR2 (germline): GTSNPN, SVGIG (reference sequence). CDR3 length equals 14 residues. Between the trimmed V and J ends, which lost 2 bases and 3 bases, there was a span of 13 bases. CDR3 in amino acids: CAWSPGGDDYGYTF. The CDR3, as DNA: TGTGCCTGGAGTCCGGGGGGGGATGACTATGGCTACACCTTC.

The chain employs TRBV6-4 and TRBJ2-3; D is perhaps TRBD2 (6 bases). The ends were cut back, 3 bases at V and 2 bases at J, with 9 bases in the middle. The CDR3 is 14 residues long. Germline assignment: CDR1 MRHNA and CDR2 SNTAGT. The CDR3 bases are TGTGCCAGCAGTGATGGGCGGGACACAGATACGCAGTATTTT. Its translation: CASSDGRDTDTQYF.

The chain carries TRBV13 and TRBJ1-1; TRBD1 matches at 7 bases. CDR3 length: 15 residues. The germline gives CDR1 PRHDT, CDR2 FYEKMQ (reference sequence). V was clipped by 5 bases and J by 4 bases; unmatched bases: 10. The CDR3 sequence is CASSPRQGIGTEAFF. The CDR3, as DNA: TGTGCCAGCAGCCCCCGACAGGGTATTGGCACTGAAGCTTTCTTT.

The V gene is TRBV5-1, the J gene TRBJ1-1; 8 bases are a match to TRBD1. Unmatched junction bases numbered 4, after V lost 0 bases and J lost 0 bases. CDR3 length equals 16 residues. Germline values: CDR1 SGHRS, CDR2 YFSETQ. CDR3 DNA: TGCGCCAGCAGCTTGGTGGGGGGACAGGTGAACACTGAAGCTTTCTTT. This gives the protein CASSLVGGQVNTEAFF.

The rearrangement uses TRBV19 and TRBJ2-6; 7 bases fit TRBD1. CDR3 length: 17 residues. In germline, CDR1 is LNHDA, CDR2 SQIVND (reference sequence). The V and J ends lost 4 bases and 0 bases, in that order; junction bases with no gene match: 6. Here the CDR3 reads CASSTTGYLSGANVLTF. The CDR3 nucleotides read TGTGCCAGTAGTACGACAGGGTACCTCTCTGGGGCCAACGTCCTGACTTTC.

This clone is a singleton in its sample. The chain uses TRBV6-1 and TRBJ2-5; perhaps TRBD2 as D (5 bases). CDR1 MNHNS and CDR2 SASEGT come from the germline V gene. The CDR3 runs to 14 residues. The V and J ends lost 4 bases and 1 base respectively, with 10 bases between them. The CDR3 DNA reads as TGTGCCAGCAGTGCCCGGGGTGCCCAAGAGACCCAGTACTTC. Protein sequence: CASSARGAQETQYF.